The 6 T cell receptor beta chains in this list originate from one sample, sequenced in a study of identical twins. TCRdb re-called the 5' RACE reads with MiXCR, one entry per CDR3 protein. The data show 450,000 or so distinct CDR3 sequences, with approximately 25% seen just once and about 2.9% held by the top ten. This sample also appeared in a second study, on T cells expressing NK-cell markers.

The sequenced sample consisted of CD4+ T cells sorted from blood. The receptors here all came from a woman aged 18-29 years in good health.

This chain joins TRBV5-1 and TRBJ2-6; D gene ambiguous. The CDR3 runs 17 residues. Trimming removed 0 bases at V and 1 base at J, with 11 bases between. Germline V gene data show CDR1 as SGHRS and CDR2 as YFSETQ. DNA for the CDR3: TGCGCCAGCAGCTTGGAGGCCGCTGGATCTGGGGCCAACGTCCTGACTTTC. Protein sequence: CASSLEAAGSGANVLTF.

This clonotype was seen more than once but under ten times. The chain uses TRBV20-1 and TRBJ2-7; unclear D gene. V was trimmed by 5 bases and J by 2 bases, leaving 13 bases between them. The germline gives CDR1 DFQATT, CDR2 SNEGSKA (reference sequence). This CDR3 is 13 amino acids long. The CDR3 reads CSAALTVTYEQYF. In DNA, the CDR3 is TGCAGTGCTGCCCTGACGGTGACCTACGAGCAGTACTTC.

The chain couples TRBV3-1 to TRBJ2-1; either TRBD1 or TRBD2 may fit D (5 bases each). CDR1 LGHDT and CDR2 YNNKEL come from the germline V gene (reference sequence). V lost 5 bases and J 5 bases, leaving 16 bases between the germline ends. The length of the CDR3 is 15 residues. The CDR3 is CASSKRGGGDNEQFF. The CDR3 nucleotides read TGTGCCAGCAGCAAAAGGGGTGGGGGAGACAATGAGCAGTTCTTC.

The chain couples TRBV29-1 to TRBJ2-7; TRBD2 matches at 10 bases. This CDR3 has 14 amino acids. CDR1 and CDR2 (germline): SQVTM, ANQGSEA. Unmatched junction bases numbered 6, after V lost 6 bases and J lost 1 base. CDR3 sequence (DNA): TGCAGCGTGAGGACTAGCGGCGGGTCCTACGAGCAGTACTTC. This codes for CSVRTSGGSYEQYF.

This clonotype was recorded a few times. This rearrangement joins TRBV4-1 to TRBJ2-5; 7 nucleotides line up with TRBD2. The germline CDR1 and CDR2 sequences are MGHRA and YSYEKL. J gave up 5 bases and V 0 bases, and 3 bases lay outside the gene matches. This CDR3 has 14 residues. In nucleotides, the CDR3 is TGCGCCAGCAGCCAAGAAAGTAGCGGGGAGACCCAGTACTTC. It yields the protein CASSQESSGETQYF.

This chain uses TRBV27 with TRBJ2-1; 8 bases fit TRBD2. Germline CDR1 and CDR2: MNHEY and SMNVEV (reference sequence). The length of the CDR3 is 14 residues. V shed 6 bases and J 9 bases; nucleotides not matched to a gene: 10. In nucleotides, the CDR3 is TGTGCCAGCAGGGCCCTCGGGGGGGGTGGTGAGCAGTTCTTC. The encoded protein is CASRALGGGGEQFF.